These 29 T cell receptor beta chains were all obtained from the same sample, sequenced in a study of shared clonotypes between healthy human individuals. Using immunoSEQ multiplex PCR, the repertoire was profiled, and TCRdb retains in-frame clones only, with some absent. The table shows roughly 890,000 clones, with 90% to 95% occurring only once. CD45RO-negative, CCR7-positively selected cells formed the naive CD8 fraction, excluding terminally differentiated effector memory CD45RA+ cells. The sequencing input was naive CD8+ T cells sorted from blood. Receptor source: a man aged 30-40 years in good health.

The rearrangement joins TRBV21-1 to TRBJ1-2; the table's D gene call, TRBD1, was not cross checked with the DNA. TRBV21-1 is marked as a pseudogene. This CDR3 has 15 residues. This CDR3 is CASSEMGQTNYGYTF. The CDR3 nucleotides read TGTGCCAGCAGCGAGATGGGACAGACTAACTATGGCTACACCTTC.

The rearrangement joins TRBV7-2 to TRBJ2-3; 11 positions agree with TRBD2. From germline, CDR1 is SGHTA and CDR2 FQGNSA. The CDR3 totals 15 residues. The V segment lost 2 bases and the J segment 3 bases; nucleotides outside the gene matches: 1. The CDR3 nucleotides read TGTGCCAGCAGCTTAACTAGCGGGAGAACAGATACGCAGTATTTT. This translates into CASSLTSGRTDTQYF. Looking up the rest from reference TRBV7-2 and TRBJ2-3 gives the full variable domain: GAGVSQSPSNKVTEKGKDVELRCDPISGHTALYWYRQSLGQGLEFLIYFQGNSAPDKSGLPSDRFSAERTGGSVSTLTIQRTQQEDSAVYLCASSLTSGRTDTQYFGPGTRLTVL.

The CDR3, as DNA: TGCGCCAGCAGCTTGGCCGGACTAGCGGGCTACAATGAGCAGTTCTTC. Translation: CASSLAGLAGYNEQFF. The chain couples TRBV5-1 to TRBJ2-1, with 11 bases identical to TRBD2. The germline CDR1 and CDR2 sequences are SGHRS and YFSETQ. Losses at the gene ends were 0 bases for V and 3 bases for J; bases not matched to a gene: 2. The CDR3 length is 16 residues.

The chain is built from TRBV7-9 and TRBJ2-2; D remains unclear. Trimming took 6 bases from V and 0 from J, leaving 17 bases between them. The CDR3 is made up of 17 amino acids. Germline V gene lookup returns CDR1 SEHNR and CDR2 FQNEAQ (reference sequence). The CDR3 region has the DNA TGTGCCAGCAGGGGTTCGGGCCGCTCCTCGAACACCGGGGAGCTGTTTTTT. It codes for CASRGSGRSSNTGELFF.

About this clone: Within the sample, other DNA sequences also encode this same CDR3. This chain uses TRBV10-1 with TRBJ2-2; no clear D gene. The CDR3 consists of 16 residues. V gave up 0 bases and J gave up 0 bases, with 8 bases separating them. The germline CDR1 and CDR2 sequences are WNHNN and SYGVQD (reference sequence). The CDR3 region is CASSESIPANTGELFF. The CDR3 bases are TGCGCCAGCAGTGAGTCGATCCCAGCGAACACCGGGGAGCTGTTTTTT.

V and J are TRBV6-6 and TRBJ1-3; TRBD1 is a possible D gene (5 bases). The V end lost 5 bases, the J end lost 8 bases, and 19 bases lay between the germline ends. The CDR3 consists of 15 residues. The V gene's germline CDR1 is MNHNY and CDR2 SVGAGI (reference sequence). CDR3 in DNA: TGTGCCAGCAGTCCCGGGACTAAAAACCGGGACACCATATATTTT. It codes for CASSPGTKNRDTIYF.

This clone was counted only a few times. The chain links TRBV6-1 to TRBJ1-5; D unclear. The CDR3 length is 15 residues. Germline CDR1 and CDR2: MNHNS and SASEGT. Trimming cost V 5 bases and J 0 bases, with 11 bases left between them. The CDR3 loop is CASSPVVSSNQPQHF. CDR3 coding DNA: TGTGCCAGCAGTCCCGTCGTTAGTAGCAATCAGCCCCAGCATTTT.

The rearrangement joins TRBV7-9 to TRBJ2-7; perhaps TRBD1 as D (7 bases). CDR1 is SEHNR and CDR2 is FQNEAQ in the germline V gene (reference sequence). The length of the CDR3 is 14 residues. With 5 bases removed from V and 5 bases from J, the gap between germline ends came to 16 bases. Here the CDR3 reads CASSRTTGTHEQYF. The CDR3 DNA reads as TGTGCCAGCAGCAGGACGACAGGGACTCACGAGCAGTACTTC.

This chain connects TRBV6-5 to TRBJ2-3; D is unclear. Trimming left V 5 bases short and J 6 bases short, with 9 bases between. Per the germline V gene, CDR1 is MNHEY and CDR2 is SVGAGI. The CDR3 loop spans 12 amino acids. The CDR3 DNA reads as TGTGCCAGCAGTCGCCAGTGGGATACGCAGTATTTT. Residues: CASSRQWDTQYF.

CDR3 DNA sequence: TGTGCCAGCAGTTTATATTCGACCGGGAGTAGCAATCAGCCCCAGCATTTT. Protein sequence: CASSLYSTGSSNQPQHF. The chain uses TRBV27 and TRBJ1-5; D is undetermined. Germline V lookup: CDR1 MNHEY, CDR2 SMNVEV (reference sequence). CDR3 size: 17 residues. Trimming shortened V by 1 base and J by 0 bases, and 13 bases separated the two germline ends.

J is TRBJ2-7 and V is TRBV19; 10 nucleotides match TRBD2. J lost 7 bases, V lost 3 bases, and 9 bases had no gene match. Germline V gene lookup returns CDR1 LNHDA and CDR2 SQIVND (reference sequence). This CDR3 region has 15 residues. The CDR3 nucleotides are TGTGCCAGTAGTATTCTTCTAGCGGGAGTGAATGAGCAGTACTTC. It encodes CASSILLAGVNEQYF. The entire variable domain, with the rest obtained from reference TRBV19 and TRBJ2-7, is as follows: DGGITQSPKYLFRKEGQNVTLSCEQNLNHDAMYWYRQDPGQGLRLIYYSQIVNDFQKGDIAEGYSVSREKKESFPLTVTSAQKNPTAFYLCASSILLAGVNEQYFGPGTRLTVT.

The chain is built from TRBV11-2 and TRBJ2-2; 12 bases are a match to TRBD2. Trimming at V came to 0 bases and at J to 3 bases, leaving 5 bases not matched to a gene. This CDR3 spans 18 amino acids. CDR1 SGHAT and CDR2 FQNNGV come from the germline V gene. The CDR3 protein is CASSLDRLAGEDTGELFF. CDR3 nucleotide sequence: TGTGCCAGCAGCTTAGATCGACTAGCGGGAGAGGACACCGGGGAGCTGTTTTTT.

The count of this clone is one. The chain uses TRBV7-6 and TRBJ2-1; possibly TRBD1 for D (5 bases). The V end was cut by 5 bases, the J end by 0 bases, with 8 bases between. The CDR3 covers 14 residues. Germline CDR1 is SGHVS and CDR2 is FNYEAQ. The DNA of the CDR3 is TGTGCCAGCAGCCCTAGGGGCTCCTACAATGAGCAGTTCTTC. Its translation is CASSPRGSYNEQFF.

The rearrangement uses TRBV6-1 and TRBJ2-1; D is perhaps TRBD2 (5 bases). The CDR3 sequence is 13 residues long. Trimming took 3 bases from V and 14 from J, leaving 17 bases between them. Germline V gene lookup returns CDR1 MNHNS and CDR2 SASEGT. Here the CDR3 DNA reads TGTGCCAGCAGTGAGGGGTGGAGGATAGAGGAGTTCTTC. It codes for CASSEGWRIEEFF.

J is TRBJ2-7 and V is TRBV6-1; TRBD1 matches 7 bases. CDR1 MNHNS and CDR2 SASEGT come from the germline V gene. J was trimmed by 5 bases and V by 5 bases; bases with no gene match: 9. This CDR3 is 14 amino acids long. The CDR3 loop reads CASSPGQDYDEQYF. CDR3 nucleotide sequence: TGTGCCAGCAGTCCCGGACAGGATTATGACGAGCAGTACTTC.

As regards this clone: Other DNA sequences of this sample code for an identical CDR3. The V gene is TRBV7-9, the J gene TRBJ2-1; D remains ambiguous. The germline V and J ends were trimmed by 0 bases and 0 bases, with 3 bases remaining between them. The CDR3 extends over 14 amino acids. CDR1 and CDR2 from the germline V gene are SEHNR and FQNEAQ (reference sequence). For the CDR3, the DNA is TGTGCCAGCAGCTTAGCGGGCTCCTACAATGAGCAGTTCTTC. Amino acids: CASSLAGSYNEQFF.

V gene TRBV11-2 combines with J gene TRBJ2-5; 8 bases are shared with TRBD2. The CDR3 is 16 amino acids. CDR1 and CDR2 from the germline V gene are SGHAT and FQNNGV. V shed 6 bases, J shed 5 bases, and the junction held 14 bases outside the gene matches. The CDR3 DNA follows: TGTGCCAGCAGAAGTACCGAGCGGGAGAGGTGGGAGACCCAGTACTTC. Translated: CASRSTERERWETQYF.

In regard to this clone: A much more abundant neighbour one base away suggests this may be a read error. The V and J genes are TRBV7-9 and TRBJ2-2; D ambiguous. The CDR3 runs 11 residues. CDR1 and CDR2 from the germline V gene are SEHNR and FQNEAQ (reference sequence). V was trimmed by 4 bases and J by 7 bases, leaving 4 bases between them. The CDR3 sequence: CASSSGGELFF. CDR3 DNA sequence: TGTGCCAGCAGCTCGGGCGGGGAGCTGTTTTTT.

The gene calls are TRBV7-6 and TRBJ1-1; TRBD1 is a possible D gene (5 bases). Germline V gene lookup returns CDR1 SGHVS and CDR2 FNYEAQ. With 2 bases removed from V and 6 bases from J, the gap between germline ends came to 13 bases. The CDR3 is 14 amino acids. The CDR3 DNA is TGTGCCAGCAGCTTACGGGCAGGGCCTGCTGAAGCTTTCTTT. It specifies CASSLRAGPAEAFF.

This clone was observed once. This chain joins TRBV14 and TRBJ2-5; 10 nucleotides align to TRBD2. The CDR3 is 18 amino acids. J was trimmed by 0 bases and V by 0 bases; bases with no gene match: 7. Germline CDR1 SGHDN, CDR2 FVKESK. CDR3 loop: CASSQDKRSGRDQETQYF. In nucleotides, the CDR3 is TGTGCCAGCAGCCAAGATAAGAGAAGCGGGAGGGACCAAGAGACCCAGTACTTC.

The rearrangement joins TRBV7-2 to TRBJ2-3, with unresolved D. This CDR3 has 13 amino acids. Germline V CDR1 and CDR2: SGHTA, FQGNSA. V lost 4 bases and J lost 6, with 11 bases in between. CDR3 DNA sequence: TGTGCCAGCAGCTCCCCGGTCTTGGATACGCAGTATTTT. It is translated as CASSSPVLDTQYF.

The genes are TRBV4-3 and TRBJ2-1; 8 bases line up with TRBD2. This CDR3 region has 16 residues. Trimming removed 0 bases from V and 9 bases from J; junction bases left unmatched: 10. Germline V lookup: CDR1 LGHNA, CDR2 YSLEER. The CDR3 spells CASSQDPGLGSSEQFF. The DNA for the CDR3 is TGCGCCAGCAGCCAAGACCCGGGACTAGGATCCAGTGAGCAGTTCTTC.

The rearrangement uses TRBV29-1 and TRBJ2-3; D unclear. The CDR3 runs 13 residues. V was pared by 7 bases and J by 0 bases, with 11 bases between. The germline V gene encodes CDR1 SQVTM and CDR2 ANQGSEA. The CDR3 coding sequence is TGCAGCGCCGCTGTCCCTAGCACAGATACGCAGTATTTT. This encodes CSAAVPSTDTQYF.

The CDR3 spells CASSRNRVTEAFF. The CDR3 nucleotides read TGTGCCAGCAGTAGAAACAGGGTCACTGAAGCTTTCTTT. The chain employs TRBV27 and TRBJ1-1; maybe TRBD1 (6 bases). Germline V gene data show CDR1 as MNHEY and CDR2 as SMNVEV (reference sequence). The CDR3 is 13 residues long. V was shortened by 5 bases and J by 4 bases, with 11 bases between the two germline ends.

The rearrangement uses TRBV25-1 and TRBJ2-2; D is unclear. Germline V gives CDR1 MGHDK, CDR2 SYGVNS. Trimming took 3 bases from V and 4 from J, leaving 6 bases between them. The CDR3 length is 13 residues. The CDR3 nucleotides read TGTGCCAGCAGTGATGGGCTCACCGGGGAGCTGTTTTTT. Translated, it gives CASSDGLTGELFF.

The chain recombines TRBV7-9 with TRBJ2-7; 7 positions match TRBD1. Germline V gene sequence: CDR1 SEHNR, CDR2 FQNEAQ (reference sequence). The CDR3 contains 14 residues. V gave up 5 bases and J gave up 0 bases; unmatched junction bases: 4. The CDR3 coding sequence is TGTGCCAGCAGCGTAACAGGGGACTCCTACGAGCAGTACTTC. It specifies CASSVTGDSYEQYF.

The V and J genes are TRBV6-1 and TRBJ2-1, with TRBD2 identical over 9 bases. Germline V gene sequence: CDR1 MNHNS, CDR2 SASEGT. The CDR3 has 14 residues. V lost 8 bases to trimming and J lost 4 bases; unmatched junction nucleotides: 6. CDR3 bases: TGTGCCAGCGGGCGCGCGGGAGGGTACAATGAGCAGTTCTTC. Protein sequence: CASGRAGGYNEQFF.

The rearrangement joins TRBV21-1 to TRBJ2-5; TRBD1, as called in the table, went unchecked against the DNA. TRBV21-1 is described as a pseudogene. The CDR3 spans 15 residues. The CDR3 DNA sequence: TGTGCCAGCAGCGCCGTGGGCAGGATCGGCGAGACCCAGTACTTC. Amino acids: CASSAVGRIGETQYF.

The chain's CDR3 is CASSLIGQGKYGYTF. As DNA, the CDR3 is TGTGCCAGCAGCTTGATAGGACAGGGAAAATATGGCTACACCTTC. This rearrangement joins TRBV11-3 to TRBJ1-2; TRBD1 agrees at 8 bases. The CDR3 totals 15 residues. Germline-derived CDR1 and CDR2 are SGHNT and YENEEA. V was pared by 3 bases and J by 5 bases, with 8 bases of the junction left unmatched.